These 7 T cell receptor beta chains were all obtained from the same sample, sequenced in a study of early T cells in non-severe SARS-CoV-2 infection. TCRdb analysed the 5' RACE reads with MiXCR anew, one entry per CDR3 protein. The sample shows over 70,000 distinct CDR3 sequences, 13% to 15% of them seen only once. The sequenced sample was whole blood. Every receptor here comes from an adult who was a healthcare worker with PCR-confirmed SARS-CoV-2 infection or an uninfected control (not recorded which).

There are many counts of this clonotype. The CDR3 DNA sequence: TGCAGTGCCCTAAAACTAGCGGGAGGGCCGAATACGCAGTATTTT. It translates to CSALKLAGGPNTQYF. V gene TRBV20-1 combines with J gene TRBJ2-3, with 13 bases fitting TRBD2. CDR3 length equals 15 residues. Germline CDR1 and CDR2: DFQATT and SNEGSKA (reference sequence). With V trimmed by 6 bases and J by 7 bases, 10 bases remained unmatched.

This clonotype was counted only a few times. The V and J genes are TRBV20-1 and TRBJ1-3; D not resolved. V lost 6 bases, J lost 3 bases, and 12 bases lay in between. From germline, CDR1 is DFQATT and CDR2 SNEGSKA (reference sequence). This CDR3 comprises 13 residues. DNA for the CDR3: TGCAGTGCCGTCCGGGTCTTTGGAAACACCATATATTTT. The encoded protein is CSAVRVFGNTIYF.

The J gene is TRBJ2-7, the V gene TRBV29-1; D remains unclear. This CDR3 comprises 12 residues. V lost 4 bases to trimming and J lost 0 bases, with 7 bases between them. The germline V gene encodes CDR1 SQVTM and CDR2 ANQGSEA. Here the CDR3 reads CSVGSFSYEQYF. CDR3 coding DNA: TGCAGCGTTGGGTCATTCTCCTACGAGCAGTACTTC.

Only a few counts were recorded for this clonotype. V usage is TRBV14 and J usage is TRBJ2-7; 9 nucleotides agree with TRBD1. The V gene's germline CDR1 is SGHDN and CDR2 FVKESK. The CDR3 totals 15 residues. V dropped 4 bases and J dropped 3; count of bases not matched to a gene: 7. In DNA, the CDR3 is TGTGCCAGCAGCCTCGGGACAGGGCGTGGCTACGAGCAGTACTTC. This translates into CASSLGTGRGYEQYF. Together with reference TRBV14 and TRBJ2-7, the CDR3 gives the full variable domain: EAGVTQFPSHSVIEKGQTVTLRCDPISGHDNLYWYRRVMGKEIKFLLHFVKESKQDESGMPNNRFLAERTGGTYSTLKVQPAELEDSGVYFCASSLGTGRGYEQYFGPGTRLTVT.

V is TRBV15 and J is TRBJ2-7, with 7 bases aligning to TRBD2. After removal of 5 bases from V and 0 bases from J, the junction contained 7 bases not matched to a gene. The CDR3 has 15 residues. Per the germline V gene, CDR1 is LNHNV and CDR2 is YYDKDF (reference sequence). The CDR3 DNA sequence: TGTGCCACCAGCCCTAGCGGTCGGAGCTCCTACGAGCAGTACTTC. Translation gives CATSPSGRSSYEQYF. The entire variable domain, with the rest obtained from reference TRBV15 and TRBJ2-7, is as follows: DAMVIQNPRYQVTQFGKPVTLSCSQTLNHNVMYWYQQKSSQAPKLLFHYYDKDFNNEADTPDNFQSRRPNTSFCFLDIRSPGLGDTAMYLCATSPSGRSSYEQYFGPGTRLTVT.

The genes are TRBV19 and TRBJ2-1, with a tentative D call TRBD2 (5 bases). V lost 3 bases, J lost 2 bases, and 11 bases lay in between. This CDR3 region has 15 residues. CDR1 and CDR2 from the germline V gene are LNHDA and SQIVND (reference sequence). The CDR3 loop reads CASSIYGNPYNEQFF. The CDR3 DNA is TGTGCCAGTAGTATCTACGGGAATCCCTACAATGAGCAGTTCTTC.

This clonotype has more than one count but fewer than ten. CDR3 sequence: CASRRGQNTEAFF. CDR3 DNA: TGTGCCAGCAGGCGAGGGCAGAACACTGAAGCTTTCTTT. The rearrangement uses TRBV2 and TRBJ1-1; D is ambiguous. This CDR3 is 13 amino acids long. The V and J ends lost 6 bases and 1 base respectively, with 9 bases between them. In germline, CDR1 is SNHLY, CDR2 FYNNEI.